The 32 T cell receptor beta chains listed next were all sequenced from one sample in a study of CD8+ T cells in alopecia areata. RNA extraction was followed by reverse transcription into cDNA, which acted as the sequencing template. Libraries were prepared by immunoSEQ multiplex PCR; TCRdb keeps only in-frame clonotypes and omits some of them. The data hold around 150,000 clones, with approximately 60% observed a single time. Sequenced material: CD8+ T cells sorted from blood. The origin of the receptors is a human donor in good health.

This clone appeared a few times. The rearrangement links TRBV2 to TRBJ2-1; TRBD1 aligns across 9 bases. There are 14 residues in the CDR3. V shed 9 bases and J 4 bases; nucleotides not matched to a gene: 7. Per germline, CDR1 SNHLY and CDR2 FYNNEI. The CDR3 bases are TGTGCCAGAGAGGGACAGGGAGGGTACAATGAGCAGTTCTTC. It encodes CAREGQGGYNEQFF.

This rearrangement joins TRBV30 to TRBJ2-7, with a possible D match to TRBD2 (6 bases). Trimming left V 5 bases short and J 6 bases short, with 11 bases between. This CDR3 has 11 residues. Germline V lookup: CDR1 GTSNPN, CDR2 SVGIG (reference sequence). CDR3 DNA sequence: TGTGCCTGGTTCAATAGCGGCGAGCAGTACTTC. Its translation is CAWFNSGEQYF.

This clone came up a few times. This chain connects TRBV6-6 to TRBJ1-3; tentatively, D is TRBD1 (5 bases). Germline CDR1 reads MNHNY; CDR2 reads SVGAGI (reference sequence). The CDR3 length is 15 residues. Trimming took off 10 bases at V and 0 bases at J, with 16 bases between the two ends. Here the CDR3 DNA reads TGTGCCACCCAGACAGAAGATCTCTCTGGAAACACCATATATTTT. The encoded protein is CATQTEDLSGNTIYF.

The V and J genes are TRBV5-1 and TRBJ2-1; 9 bases match TRBD1. From germline, CDR1 is SGHRS and CDR2 YFSETQ. The CDR3 is made up of 13 amino acids. V shed 3 bases and J 9 bases; nucleotides not matched to a gene: 4. The CDR3: CASSWGQGSEQFF. CDR3 DNA: TGCGCCAGCAGCTGGGGACAGGGCAGTGAGCAGTTCTTC.

In this sample, this clone turned up a few times. The chain employs TRBV11-2 and TRBJ1-1; 8 bases line up with TRBD1. Per germline, CDR1 SGHAT and CDR2 FQNNGV. Unmatched junction bases numbered 6, after V lost 5 bases and J lost 4 bases. This CDR3 is built from 14 residues. The CDR3 protein is CASSTITGGTEAFF. The CDR3, as DNA: TGTGCCAGCAGCACTATCACAGGGGGCACTGAAGCTTTCTTT.

This sequence joins TRBV19 and TRBJ1-2; 8 nucleotides align to TRBD1. V lost 8 bases, J lost 8 bases, and 13 bases stayed unmatched. Germline V gene sequence: CDR1 LNHDA, CDR2 SQIVND (reference sequence). This CDR3 region has 14 residues. The CDR3 reads CASRTRDRSSGYTF. The CDR3 region has the DNA TGTGCCAGTCGCACCCGGGACAGGAGTAGCGGCTACACCTTC.

This clone has a single count. An end of the junction differs from the germline gene, which may be a read error. The rearrangement uses TRBV30 and TRBJ1-2; D perhaps matches TRBD1 (6 bases). This CDR3 region has 13 residues. CDR1 and CDR2 (germline): GTSNPN, SVGIG (reference sequence). The CDR3 DNA reads as TGTGCCTGGAGACCCAGGGGTCACTATAGCTACACCTTC. Its protein is CAWRPRGHYSYTF.

In this sample, this clone turned up a few times. In nucleotides, the CDR3 is TGTGCCAGCAGCGTGGGAGCCTACAATGAGCAGTTCTTC. Translated, it gives CASSVGAYNEQFF. V and J are TRBV5-6 and TRBJ2-1; D might be TRBD2 (5 bases). Germline V gene sequence: CDR1 SGHDT, CDR2 YYEEEE. The CDR3 contains 13 residues. Trimming cost V 4 bases and J 2 bases, with 7 bases left between them.

This clone came up a few times. The chain uses TRBV27 and TRBJ1-1; D might be TRBD1 (5 bases). Germline CDR1 MNHEY, CDR2 SMNVEV (reference sequence). The CDR3 runs 13 residues. Trimming removed 8 bases at V and 1 base at J, with 11 bases between. CDR3 DNA: TGTGCCAGCGGGGGGGGAAGGAACACTGAAGCTTTCTTT. Translating gives CASGGGRNTEAFF.

The V call is TRBV9, the J call TRBJ2-1; perhaps TRBD1 as D (7 bases). Germline V gene data show CDR1 as SGDLS and CDR2 as YYNGEE. There are 15 residues in the CDR3. The V end lost 5 bases, the J end lost 2 bases, and 14 bases lay between the germline ends. The CDR3 DNA sequence: TGTGCCAGCAGTGCGGAGGGACAGCCCTACAATGAGCAGTTCTTC. Translation: CASSAEGQPYNEQFF.

The V and J genes are TRBV7-3 and TRBJ2-6; D is unclear. Per the germline V gene, CDR1 is SGHTA and CDR2 is FQGTGA. V was shortened by 4 bases and J by 2 bases, with 12 bases between the two germline ends. The length of the CDR3 is 16 residues. CDR3 protein: CASSSDPSPGANVLTF. CDR3 coding DNA: TGTGCCAGCAGCTCGGACCCGTCCCCTGGGGCCAACGTCCTGACTTTC.

There are many counts of this clone. V usage is TRBV5-1 and J usage is TRBJ2-3; 8 bases align to TRBD1. Germline V gene data show CDR1 as SGHRS and CDR2 as YFSETQ. V gave up 4 bases and J gave up 5 bases; unmatched junction bases: 6. The CDR3 totals 14 residues. The DNA for the CDR3 is TGCGCCAGCAGCGTGGACAGGGTACAAGATACGCAGTATTTT. Translation gives CASSVDRVQDTQYF. Combining the CDR3 with reference TRBV5-1 and TRBJ2-3 gives the whole variable domain KAGVTQTPRYLIKTRGQQVTLSCSPISGHRSVSWYQQTPGQGLQFLFEYFSETQRNKGNFPGRFSGRQFSNSRSEMNVSTLELGDSALYLCASSVDRVQDTQYFGPGTRLTVL.

With regard to this clone: At one of its ends the junction is not consistent with the germline gene, which may arise from a read error. The J gene is TRBJ2-1, the V gene TRBV5-4, with 8 positions matching TRBD2. Per germline, CDR1 SGHNT and CDR2 YYREEE (reference sequence). This CDR3 has 12 residues. The CDR3 DNA follows: TGTGCCAGCAGCTTGGAAGCGGGGGAGCGGTTCTTC. Translating it yields CASSLEAGERFF.

This chain connects TRBV28 to TRBJ2-7; D not certain. Trimming took off 3 bases at V and 1 base at J, with 13 bases between the two ends. CDR1 is MDHEN and CDR2 is SYDVKM in the germline V gene. The CDR3 extends over 15 amino acids. DNA for the CDR3: TGTGCCAGCAGTTTGACTGGCGGTTATTCCTACGAGCAGTACTTC. This sequence encodes CASSLTGGYSYEQYF.

The chain links TRBV5-1 to TRBJ2-4, with D perhaps matching TRBD2 (6 bases). Trimming cost V 1 base and J 8 bases, with 10 bases left between them. There are 13 residues in the CDR3. CDR1 is SGHRS, CDR2 YFSETQ, per germline. As DNA, the CDR3 is TGCGCCAGCAGCTTGCAGGGCGGGGACATTCAGTACTTC. Residues: CASSLQGGDIQYF.

This clone was detected once. The chain couples TRBV4-1 to TRBJ2-7; D remains ambiguous. The CDR3 loop spans 15 amino acids. The V end was cut by 0 bases, the J end by 0 bases, with 9 bases between. Per germline, CDR1 MGHRA and CDR2 YSYEKL. CDR3 protein: CASSQDDGPSYEQYF. The CDR3 DNA follows: TGCGCCAGCAGCCAAGACGACGGCCCCTCCTACGAGCAGTACTTC.

This clone was seen a single time. The chain carries TRBV11-2 and TRBJ2-1; D might be TRBD1 or TRBD2, each matching 5 bases. The CDR3 has 13 residues. The germline CDR1 and CDR2 sequences are SGHAT and FQNNGV. Trimming removed 10 bases at V and 4 bases at J, with 14 bases between. CDR3 sequence (DNA): TGTGCCATTCCGGGACCTGGATACAATGAGCAGTTCTTC. It encodes CAIPGPGYNEQFF.

The chain is built from TRBV27 and TRBJ2-7; D not resolved. V lost 5 bases, J lost 5 bases, and 13 bases lay in between. The CDR3 covers 13 residues. In germline, CDR1 is MNHEY, CDR2 SMNVEV (reference sequence). The CDR3 here is CASSRRSLDEQYF. The CDR3 DNA sequence: TGTGCCAGCAGTCGACGGTCCCTTGACGAGCAGTACTTC.

This chain links TRBV28 with TRBJ2-2; either TRBD1 or TRBD2 may supply D (6 bases each). This CDR3 is 14 amino acids long. Deletions cut 6 bases from V and 4 bases from J, with 12 bases between. Germline V gene lookup returns CDR1 MDHEN and CDR2 SYDVKM. The CDR3 reads CASSNRGPTGELFF. The CDR3, as DNA: TGTGCCAGCAGCAATCGGGGGCCCACCGGGGAGCTGTTTTTT.

This sequence joins TRBV30 and TRBJ2-2; TRBD2 aligns across 10 bases. Germline CDR1 and CDR2: GTSNPN and SVGIG (reference sequence). The CDR3 loop spans 18 amino acids. V shed 1 base, J shed 6 bases, and the junction held 14 bases outside the gene matches. The CDR3 DNA reads TGTGCCTGGAGTGACCCCCTCACTAGCGGGAAAGAGGCCGGGGAGCTGTTTTTT. This translates into CAWSDPLTSGKEAGELFF.

The chain uses TRBV11-2 and TRBJ2-1, with D maybe TRBD2 (5 bases). CDR3 length: 12 amino acids. The V gene lost 3 bases and the J gene lost 10 bases, with 10 bases spanning the gap. Germline V gene lookup returns CDR1 SGHAT and CDR2 FQNNGV. The CDR3 bases are TGTGCCAGCAGCTTCGTTAAGCGGGAGCAGTTCTTC. Protein product: CASSFVKREQFF.

The V call is TRBV6-5, the J call TRBJ1-2, with D unclear. Germline CDR1 and CDR2: MNHEY and SVGAGI. The V end was cut by 5 bases, the J end by 7 bases, with 17 bases between. The CDR3 loop spans 14 amino acids. DNA for the CDR3: TGTGCCAGCAGTGAAGTCGCGGGCATCGGTGGCTACACCTTC. Its protein product is CASSEVAGIGGYTF.

The chain recombines TRBV7-9 with TRBJ1-1; D call uncertain. The germline V gene has CDR1 SEHNR and CDR2 FQNEAQ (reference sequence). Trimming shortened V by 3 bases and J by 4 bases, and 12 bases separated the two germline ends. The CDR3 extends over 14 amino acids. The CDR3 spells CASSFGNSPTEAFF. CDR3 sequence (DNA): TGTGCCAGCAGCTTCGGTAACTCACCCACTGAAGCTTTCTTT. Full variable domain (rest looked up from reference TRBV7-9 and TRBJ1-1): DTGVSQNPRHKITKRGQNVTFRCDPISEHNRLYWYRQTLGQGPEFLTYFQNEAQLEKSRLLSDRFSAERPKGSFSTLEIQRTEQGDSAMYLCASSFGNSPTEAFFGQGTRLTVV.

This chain joins TRBV7-9 and TRBJ2-7; 7 bases fit TRBD2. CDR1 SEHNR and CDR2 FQNEAQ come from the germline V gene (reference sequence). J was trimmed by 2 bases and V by 6 bases; bases with no gene match: 7. The CDR3 covers 14 residues. CDR3 sequence (DNA): TGTGCCAGCAGTGAGGGACTAACCACCTACGAGCAGTACTTC. This sequence encodes CASSEGLTTYEQYF.

The chain is built from TRBV9 and TRBJ2-3, with 11 bases matching TRBD2. Germline CDR1 SGDLS, CDR2 YYNGEE. V was clipped by 3 bases and J by 6 bases; unmatched bases: 3. The CDR3 is 14 residues long. CDR3 in DNA: TGTGCCAGCAGCGACGGGACTAGCGGTGATACGCAGTATTTT. Translating gives CASSDGTSGDTQYF.

This rearrangement joins TRBV27 to TRBJ1-2; 10 bases agree with TRBD1. Per the germline V gene, CDR1 is MNHEY and CDR2 is SMNVEV (reference sequence). J gave up 6 bases and V 5 bases, and 3 bases lay outside the gene matches. The CDR3 consists of 13 residues. The CDR3 region has the DNA TGTGCCAGCAGTCCAGACAGGGGGCATGGCTACACCTTC. Protein: CASSPDRGHGYTF.

This rearrangement joins TRBV13 to TRBJ2-7; D is uncertain. CDR1 and CDR2 (germline): PRHDT, FYEKMQ (reference sequence). CDR3 size: 13 residues. V shed 5 bases and J shed 5 bases, with 13 bases lying between them. CDR3 nucleotide sequence: TGTGCCAGCAGCGTCACTGGACCGGACGAGCAGTACTTC. Translation: CASSVTGPDEQYF.

This chain joins TRBV14 and TRBJ2-1, with D possibly being TRBD2 (5 bases). The V end lost 3 bases, the J end lost 8 bases, and 8 bases lay between the germline ends. This CDR3 is 12 amino acids long. CDR1 and CDR2 from the germline V gene are SGHDN and FVKESK. CDR3 amino acids: CASSHLAYEQFF. The CDR3 DNA is TGTGCCAGCAGCCACCTAGCCTATGAGCAGTTCTTC.

The rearrangement links TRBV27 to TRBJ2-1, with 8 bases that match TRBD2. The CDR3 loop spans 13 amino acids. CDR1 is MNHEY, CDR2 SMNVEV, per germline (reference sequence). The junction had 6 bases not matched to a gene; V was cut back by 6 bases and J by 8 bases. This CDR3 reads CASRGREGHEQFF. In DNA form, the CDR3 reads TGTGCCAGCAGGGGTCGGGAGGGGCATGAGCAGTTCTTC.

The CDR3 DNA reads TGCGCCAGCAGCCAAGATGTCGGCAGCATGGGCTATGGCTACACCTTC. Residues: CASSQDVGSMGYGYTF. J is TRBJ1-2 and V is TRBV4-1; unclear D gene. The CDR3 length is 16 residues. CDR1 is MGHRA, CDR2 YSYEKL, per germline. Trimming took 0 bases from V and 4 from J, leaving 15 bases between them.

In its sample, this clone was seen a few times. The chain uses TRBV6-5 and TRBJ1-5; D is unclear. CDR3 length equals 15 residues. V lost 6 bases and J lost 1, with 13 bases in between. The germline V gene encodes CDR1 MNHEY and CDR2 SVGAGI. The CDR3 bases are TGTGCCAGCAGATCCCAGGACGGGAGCAATCAGCCCCAGCATTTT. It encodes CASRSQDGSNQPQHF.

The chain carries TRBV7-9 and TRBJ2-1; 8 nucleotides align to TRBD1. J was trimmed by 5 bases and V by 5 bases; bases with no gene match: 14. CDR3 length equals 17 residues. Looked up from germline, CDR1 is SEHNR and CDR2 is FQNEAQ (reference sequence). The CDR3 is CASSAEVWTGRNNEQFF. The CDR3 DNA reads as TGTGCCAGCAGCGCGGAGGTCTGGACAGGGAGGAACAATGAGCAGTTCTTC.